The 8 T cell receptor beta chains reported below all come from one sample, sequenced in a study of read filtering for tumor transcriptome and immune sequencing. This library used about 400 ng RNA and molecular barcoded adaptors spanning alpha/delta and beta/gamma chains. TCRdb fed the reads into MiXCR, producing one record per CDR3 protein. The repertoire consists of around 140,000 distinct CDR3 sequences, with around 14% occurring once and the leading ten covering under 9%. Sequenced: a population of CD138-negative cells sorted from bone marrow. These receptors originate from a donor at least 40 years old with multiple myeloma.

This clonotype was observed at least ten times. The chain recombines TRBV4-3 with TRBJ2-3, with D tentatively TRBD1 (6 bases). This CDR3 region has 16 residues. Deletions cut 0 bases from V and 4 bases from J, with 14 bases between. Germline CDR1 reads LGHNA; CDR2 reads YSLEER. CDR3 sequence (DNA): TGCGCCAGCAGCCAAGATCCACAGGGAGTGTCAGATACGCAGTATTTT. This encodes CASSQDPQGVSDTQYF.

Notes on this clonotype: This could be a read error, since a much larger clone is one nucleotide away. The rearrangement uses TRBV27 and TRBJ2-2; D gene unclear. The ends were cut back, 2 bases at V and 1 base at J, with 8 bases in the middle. The CDR3 totals 15 residues. Germline CDR1 MNHEY, CDR2 SMNVEV (reference sequence). Written as DNA, the CDR3 is TGTGCCAGCAGTTTAGGGTCAATGAACACCGGGGAGCTGTTTTTT. The encoded protein is CASSLGSMNTGELFF.

This clonotype was seen repeatedly, ten times or more. The rearrangement links TRBV11-2 to TRBJ2-2; D is uncertain. The V gene's germline CDR1 is SGHAT and CDR2 FQNNGV. There are 14 residues in the CDR3. Deletions cut 3 bases from V and 3 bases from J, with 8 bases between. CDR3 residues: CASSLRQHTGELFF. The DNA of the CDR3 is TGTGCCAGCAGCTTGAGACAACACACCGGGGAGCTGTTTTTT.

At least ten counts were recorded for this clonotype. V usage is TRBV7-9 and J usage is TRBJ2-1, with D perhaps TRBD2 (6 bases). Germline V gene lookup returns CDR1 SEHNR and CDR2 FQNEAQ (reference sequence). V lost 6 bases, J lost 2 bases, and 8 bases lay in between. This CDR3 contains 13 residues. CDR3 sequence: CASSWRAYNEQFF. CDR3 in DNA: TGTGCCAGCAGTTGGAGGGCCTACAATGAGCAGTTCTTC.

This chain joins TRBV19 and TRBJ1-5, with a possible D match to TRBD1 (5 bases). The CDR3 runs 14 residues. V was clipped by 6 bases and J by 5 bases, with 14 bases between them. Germline CDR1 and CDR2: LNHDA and SQIVND (reference sequence). In DNA form, the CDR3 reads TGTGCCAGTAGGTCCGGGACGGACTATCAGCCCCAGCATTTT. Its translation: CASRSGTDYQPQHF. The full variable domain, in which reference TRBV19 and TRBJ1-5 provide the parts outside the CDR3, is DGGITQSPKYLFRKEGQNVTLSCEQNLNHDAMYWYRQDPGQGLRLIYYSQIVNDFQKGDIAEGYSVSREKKESFPLTVTSAQKNPTAFYLCASRSGTDYQPQHFGDGTRLSIL.

Comment on this clonotype: A much larger clone sits a single nucleotide away, making a read error possible. The V and J genes are TRBV15 and TRBJ1-5; tentatively, D is TRBD1 (6 bases). V lost 1 base to trimming and J lost 7 bases, with 14 bases between them. The CDR3 has 15 amino acids. Germline V CDR1 and CDR2: LNHNV, YYDKDF (reference sequence). CDR3 protein: CATSRGKVRGQPQHF. In DNA, the CDR3 is TGTGCCACCAGCAGAGGGAAAGTCAGGGGACAGCCCCAGCATTTT.

Regarding this clonotype: This could be a read error, since a much larger clone is one nucleotide away. Because it lacks the conserved phenylalanine or tryptophan at the end, this CDR3 is likely a read error. This chain joins TRBV6-5 and TRBJ2-7, with D uncertain. Per the germline V gene, CDR1 is MNHEY and CDR2 is SVGAGI. The length of the CDR3 is 13 residues. The V end was cut by 5 bases, the J end by 6 bases, with 14 bases between. The CDR3 sequence: CASSRPISTEQYL. The CDR3 bases are TGTGCCAGCAGTAGACCGATTTCGACCGAGCAGTACCTC.

As regards this clonotype: Possible read error: a much larger clone is one base away. The CDR3 bases are TGTGCCAGCAGCGGGAGCGATTCGGAGCTGTTCTTC. Protein: CASSGSDSELFF. V gene TRBV9 combines with J gene TRBJ2-1, with unresolved D. The CDR3 totals 12 residues. Germline-derived CDR1 and CDR2 are SGDLS and YYNGEE.